Listed below are T cell receptor beta chains from one sample, sequenced in a study of blood T cell repertoires in COVID-19. This table comes from immunoSEQ multiplex PCR, and its TCRdb copy is limited to in-frame clones, with some not included. The table has 150,000 to 200,000 clones, roughly 84% seen once; the top ten hold around 2.9%. Sequenced: PBMCs or T cells enriched from blood (not recorded which). The source of these receptors is a woman aged 25 to 45 who had been exposed to COVID-19. The CDR3 runs from the conserved cysteine through the conserved F or W. The D gene is left open where the match is weak. Rows may omit the clone size; those that give it use once, few, many or a size class.

clone size	CDR3 length	V gene	J gene	D gene	CDR3 DNA	CDR3 protein
NA	11	TRBV12-3/TRBV12-4	TRBJ1-2	NA	TGTGCCAGCAGTCGAGCGTATGGCTACACCTTC	CASSRAYGYTF
NA	14	TRBV27	TRBJ1-5	NA	TGTGCCAGCAGCCCACCGGGGTGGGATCAGCCCCAGCATTTT	CASSPPGWDQPQHF
NA	14	TRBV7-2	TRBJ2-5	TRBD1	TGTGCCAGCAGCTCCCGACAGGGCCAAGAGACCCAGTACTTC	CASSSRQGQETQYF
NA	14	TRBV10-3	TRBJ1-1	NA	TGTGCCATCAGTGAGACCCCAGACGGGACTGAAGCTTTCTTT	CAISETPDGTEAFF
NA	15	TRBV5-6	TRBJ1-6	NA	TGTGCCAGCAGCCCCGGACTGCGGCCTAATTCACCCCTCCACTTT	CASSPGLRPNSPLHF
few	12	TRBV4-1	TRBJ1-2	NA	TGCGCCAGCAGCCAGGAGAACTATGGCTACACCTTC	CASSQENYGYTF
NA	16	TRBV19	TRBJ1-6	TRBD1	TGTGCCAGTTCGGGGACAGGGAATATTCGGAATTCACCCCTCCACTTT	CASSGTGNIRNSPLHF
NA	15	TRBV19	TRBJ2-2	NA	TGTGCCAGTAGAACTCAGGGGCGCGGCACCGGGGAGCTGTTTTTT	CASRTQGRGTGELFF
NA	12	TRBV25-1	TRBJ2-5	NA	TGTGCCAGCAGACAGACGGCAGAGACCCAGTACTTC	CASRQTAETQYF
NA	14	TRBV29-1	TRBJ1-5	TRBD1	TGCAGCGTCGCCGGGACAGGGAGTTATCAGCCCCAGCATTTT	CSVAGTGSYQPQHF
NA	18	TRBV7-3	TRBJ2-1	TRBD2	TGTGCCAGCAGCTCCCCCTCGGGGGGGGGCCTATTCTACAATGAGCAGTTCTTC	CASSSPSGGGLFYNEQFF
NA	15	TRBV4-3	TRBJ1-4	TRBD1	TGCGCCAGCAGCCAAGGGAAGGGGGCGAGTGAAAAACTGTTTTTT	CASSQGKGASEKLFF
NA	16	TRBV11-2	TRBJ2-3	TRBD2	TGTGCCAGCAGCATCTCGGGGGGGGGTCGCACAGATACGCAGTATTTT	CASSISGGGRTDTQYF
NA	14	TRBV9	TRBJ1-1	TRBD1	TGTGCCAGCACCCGGACAGGCGGGGACACTGAAGCTTTCTTT	CASTRTGGDTEAFF
NA	13	TRBV12-3/TRBV12-4	TRBJ2-7	TRBD2	TGTGCCAGCAGGGCTAGCGGCCCCTACGAGCAGTACTTC	CASRASGPYEQYF
NA	17	TRBV11-3	TRBJ1-4	NA	TGTGCCAGCAGCTTAGGGGGGGGGAAGGCAACTAATGAAAAACTGTTTTTT	CASSLGGGKATNEKLFF
NA	19	TRBV5-1	TRBJ1-5	NA	TGCGCCAGCAGCTTGGTCGGCAGAGAACGAGGTAATAGCAATCAGCCCCAGCATTTT	CASSLVGRERGNSNQPQHF
NA	14	TRBV10-3	TRBJ2-1	NA	TGTGCCATCAGTGATAGGACTGCCCGGAATGAGCAGTTCTTC	CAISDRTARNEQFF
once	14	TRBV7-3	TRBJ1-2	NA	TGTGCCAGCAGCTTAAATCCGGCCGGAGGAGGCTACACCTTC	CASSLNPAGGGYTF
NA	14	TRBV6-5	TRBJ1-2	NA	TGTGCCAGCTCCTTAGCTGGGAGTTATTATGGCTACACCTTC	CASSLAGSYYGYTF
NA	13	TRBV2	TRBJ2-7	TRBD1	TGTGCCAGCAGTTTAGGACAGGGAGTTGAGCAGTACTTC	CASSLGQGVEQYF
NA	12	TRBV6-2/TRBV6-3	TRBJ2-1	TRBD1	TGTGCCAGCAGTCTAAATCGACAGGGAAAGTTCTTC	CASSLNRQGKFF
NA	15	TRBV18	TRBJ1-2	NA	TGTGCCAGCTCACCACCGCGCAGGATAGTCGATGGCTACACCTTC	CASSPPRRIVDGYTF
once	14	TRBV5-4	TRBJ1-6	TRBD1	TGTGCCAGCAGCTCACAGGGGGTTAATTCACCCCTCCACTTT	CASSSQGVNSPLHF
NA	17	TRBV10-3	TRBJ1-3	TRBD1	TGTGCCATCAGTGAGGCAAAGACAGGGGGCTACGGAAACACCATATATTTT	CAISEAKTGGYGNTIYF
NA	16	TRBV6-5	TRBJ1-3	TRBD1	TGTGCCAGCAGTTACGGGACAGGGATTTCTGGAAACACCATATATTTT	CASSYGTGISGNTIYF
few	13	TRBV25-1	TRBJ1-5	NA	TGTGCCAGCAGTGAATCAGGAAATCAGCCCCAGCATTTT	CASSESGNQPQHF
NA	16	TRBV27	TRBJ2-5	TRBD1	TGTGCCAGCAGTTTACTAACAGGGGGCACGAGGGAGACCCAGTACTTC	CASSLLTGGTRETQYF
NA	16	TRBV15	TRBJ2-7	TRBD2	TGTGCCACCAGCAGAGCCTTACTAGCGGAATCGTACGAGCAGTACTTC	CATSRALLAESYEQYF
NA	13	TRBV9	TRBJ2-2	NA	TGTGCCAGCAGCGTAGCAGGGTCCGGGGAGCTGTTTTTT	CASSVAGSGELFF
NA	15	TRBV9	TRBJ1-1	NA	TGTGCCAGCAGCGTGGGGCTGGGGCGCGACACTGAAGCTTTCTTT	CASSVGLGRDTEAFF
once	17	TRBV24-1	TRBJ2-2	TRBD2	TGTGCCACCAGTGAAGACGCAGCGGGGGAAAACACCGGGGAGCTGTTTTTT	CATSEDAAGENTGELFF
NA	17	TRBV7-9	TRBJ2-3	NA	TGTGCCAGCAGCTTCCCTCTTACTTCACCTAGCACAGATACGCAGTATTTT	CASSFPLTSPSTDTQYF
once	15	TRBV5-1	TRBJ2-1	TRBD2	TGCGCCAGCAGCGGGGAGAGCGGGGGGTACAATGAGCAGTTCTTC	CASSGESGGYNEQFF
NA	14	TRBV18	TRBJ2-3	NA	TGTGCCAGCTCACCCGGGGGTGTCAGGGATACGCAGTATTTT	CASSPGGVRDTQYF
NA	16	TRBV10-3	TRBJ1-2	NA	TGTGCCTGCCGCCAGAGCAGGGACAATACGGCCTATGGCTACACCTTC	CACRQSRDNTAYGYTF
few	13	TRBV3-1/TRBV3-2	TRBJ2-1	NA	TGTGCCAGCAGCCAAGCGGCCTACAATGAGCAGTTCTTC	CASSQAAYNEQFF
NA	13	TRBV3-1/TRBV3-2	TRBJ1-1	TRBD1	TGTGCCAGCAGCCAAACGGGACAGGGAAATGCTTTCTTT	CASSQTGQGNAFF
few	13	TRBV19	TRBJ2-7	NA	TGTGCCAGTAGTCTCGAAGGGGTGGGCGCGCAGTACTTC	CASSLEGVGAQYF
once	12	TRBV11-2	TRBJ2-3	NA	TGTGCCAGCAGCTTAGCGTTGGATACGCAGTATTTT	CASSLALDTQYF
NA	15	TRBV11-2	TRBJ2-1	NA	TGTGCCAGCAGCCCAGGGGAGACAATTTACAATGAGCAGTTCTTC	CASSPGETIYNEQFF
NA	9	TRBV20-1	TRBJ1-2	NA	TGCAGTGCCGGGTCCCAGCTGACCTTC	CSAGSQLTF
NA	17	TRBV3-1/TRBV3-2	TRBJ2-5	NA	TGTGCCAGCAGCCAAAGGGAAGGGCAGGGGTTAGGAGAGACCCAGTACTTC	CASSQREGQGLGETQYF